The next 25 T cell receptor beta chains were all read from a single sample in a study of cytomegalovirus exposure and HLA in healthy donors. PCR used 60 Vbeta primers and 13 Jbeta primers. Method: immunoSEQ multiplex PCR; TCRdb's copy keeps in-frame clones and lacks some. The data show 100,000 to 150,000 clones, with around 78% seen just once and 3.6% held by the top ten. Sequencing was done on a sample of PBMCs. These receptors originate from a man between 40 and 49 years old in good health and CMV-seronegative.

This clone was recorded once. V gene TRBV7-8 combines with J gene TRBJ2-7, with a tentative D call TRBD2 (5 bases). V was pared by 6 bases and J by 4 bases, with 16 bases between. The germline gives CDR1 SGHVS, CDR2 FQNEAQ. The CDR3 is made up of 14 amino acids. The CDR3 DNA follows: TGTGCCAGCAGTACCTTAGCGTATGCATACGAGCAGTACTTC. It translates to CASSTLAYAYEQYF.

The CDR3 sequence is CASSLDYRETQYF. For the CDR3, the DNA is TGTGCCAGCAGCTTAGACTACCGAGAGACCCAGTACTTC. The chain recombines TRBV7-3 with TRBJ2-5, with D maybe TRBD2 (5 bases). The CDR3 is made up of 13 amino acids. CDR1 and CDR2 from the germline V gene are SGHTA and FQGTGA. Trimming removed 2 bases at V and 4 bases at J, with 8 bases between.

Comment on this clone: The sample carries other DNA sequences with the same CDR3. The chain joins TRBV5-1 to TRBJ2-3, with TRBD1 as a possible D gene (5 bases). Per germline, CDR1 SGHRS and CDR2 YFSETQ. V gave up 5 bases and J gave up 3 bases, with 16 bases separating them. The CDR3 sequence is 15 residues long. The CDR3 sequence: CASRTGARLTDTQYF. CDR3 DNA: TGCGCCAGCAGAACAGGCGCCCGGCTAACAGATACGCAGTATTTT.

This clone was observed a few times. The chain uses TRBV5-4 and TRBJ2-5; 9 bases map to TRBD2. The CDR3 contains 15 residues. In germline, CDR1 is SGHNT, CDR2 YYREEE (reference sequence). V was pared by 4 bases and J by 4 bases, with 8 bases of the junction left unmatched. CDR3 protein: CASSPLGGGAETQYF. CDR3 DNA: TGTGCCAGCAGCCCGTTAGGCGGGGGGGCAGAGACCCAGTACTTC.

V and J are TRBV7-2 and TRBJ2-1; perhaps TRBD1 as D (5 bases). V shed 3 bases and J shed 5 bases, with 14 bases lying between them. Germline-derived CDR1 and CDR2 are SGHTA and FQGNSA. This CDR3 has 15 amino acids. The DNA for the CDR3 is TGTGCCAGCAGCTTTTTCGCAGGGCCGAACAATGAGCAGTTCTTC. It encodes CASSFFAGPNNEQFF.

This clone was counted between two and nine times. The V call is TRBV30, the J call TRBJ2-7; D perhaps matches TRBD2 (6 bases). Trimming left V 0 bases short and J 7 bases short, with 13 bases between. The CDR3 runs to 13 residues. Germline lookup yields CDR1 GTSNPN and CDR2 SVGIG (reference sequence). The CDR3 loop is CAWSVTGGMEQYF. CDR3 bases: TGTGCCTGGAGTGTAACTGGAGGGATGGAGCAGTACTTC.

This sequence joins TRBV9 and TRBJ2-3; TRBD2 aligns across 11 bases. Looked up from germline, CDR1 is SGDLS and CDR2 is YYNGEE. The V gene end was trimmed by 3 bases and the J gene end by 7 bases; junction bases not matched to a gene: 7. The CDR3 has 15 amino acids. The CDR3 DNA is TGTGCCAGCAGCGGGATAGCGGGGGGGTCGAATACGCAGTATTTT. This codes for CASSGIAGGSNTQYF.

The V gene is TRBV5-1, the J gene TRBJ1-1; no definite D call. V lost 3 bases and J 1 base, leaving 16 bases between the germline ends. The CDR3 extends over 16 amino acids. Germline V gene sequence: CDR1 SGHRS, CDR2 YFSETQ. The CDR3 sequence is CASSYSIQSTNTEAFF. The CDR3 DNA follows: TGCGCCAGCAGCTACTCCATACAGTCTACGAACACTGAAGCTTTCTTT.

V usage is TRBV30 and J usage is TRBJ2-1, with TRBD2 as a possible D gene (5 bases). In germline, CDR1 is GTSNPN, CDR2 SVGIG (reference sequence). The CDR3 runs to 14 residues. Between the trimmed V and J ends, which lost 3 bases and 4 bases, there was a span of 13 bases. The CDR3 spells CAWRPDGEYNEQFF. CDR3 bases: TGTGCCTGGAGACCGGACGGGGAATACAATGAGCAGTTCTTC.

The chain is built from TRBV4-1 and TRBJ2-7; maybe TRBD1 (6 bases). Germline V CDR1 and CDR2: MGHRA, YSYEKL. This CDR3 region has 15 residues. The V end was cut by 5 bases, the J end by 2 bases, with 16 bases between. The CDR3 sequence is CASSAPAQGTYEQYF. CDR3 sequence (DNA): TGCGCCAGCAGCGCGCCGGCACAGGGTACCTACGAGCAGTACTTC.

J is TRBJ2-5 and V is TRBV4-3; 7 bases line up with TRBD2. CDR3 size: 15 residues. After removal of 2 bases from V and 1 base from J, the junction contained 4 bases not matched to a gene. Germline V gene sequence: CDR1 LGHNA, CDR2 YSLEER. CDR3 sequence (DNA): TGCGCCAGCAGCCAATTCCGGGGGGTCCAAGAGACCCAGTACTTC. Protein product: CASSQFRGVQETQYF.

The chain carries TRBV4-2 and TRBJ2-7; maybe TRBD1 (5 bases). The germline V gene has CDR1 LGHNA and CDR2 YNFKEQ. This CDR3 has 14 residues. Trimming pared 1 base from V and 2 bases from J, leaving 9 bases between. CDR3 amino acids: CASSQGEGAYEQYF. The CDR3 region has the DNA TGTGCCAGCAGCCAAGGTGAAGGGGCCTACGAGCAGTACTTC.

The V call is TRBV5-6, the J call TRBJ2-7, with D perhaps TRBD1 (7 bases). The CDR3 extends over 15 amino acids. CDR1 SGHDT and CDR2 YYEEEE come from the germline V gene. Deletions cut 4 bases from V and 3 bases from J, with 17 bases between. The CDR3: CASSLQGGEGYEQYF. Here the CDR3 DNA reads TGTGCCAGCAGCCTTCAGGGGGGAGAGGGCTACGAGCAGTACTTC.

The rearrangement joins TRBV11-3 to TRBJ2-3; possible D gene TRBD1, 6 bases. CDR1 is SGHNT and CDR2 is YENEEA in the germline V gene. This CDR3 is 14 amino acids long. V gave up 0 bases and J gave up 5 bases, with 9 bases separating them. CDR3 sequence reads: CASSLEGAGDTQYF. The CDR3 DNA sequence: TGTGCCAGCAGCTTAGAGGGGGCAGGAGATACGCAGTATTTT.

This clone was observed a handful of times. The rearrangement links TRBV10-3 to TRBJ1-3; TRBD1 is a possible D gene (5 bases). The CDR3 length is 15 residues. V was clipped by 2 bases and J by 4 bases, with 12 bases between them. The germline V gene has CDR1 ENHRY and CDR2 SYGVKD. The CDR3 nucleotides read TGTGCCATCAGTGAGGCCAGGGAATCCGGAAACACCATATATTTT. It encodes CAISEARESGNTIYF.

The V gene is TRBV25-1, the J gene TRBJ2-2; a weak D match, TRBD2 (5 bases). Per germline, CDR1 MGHDK and CDR2 SYGVNS. V was trimmed by 8 bases and J by 2 bases, leaving 15 bases between them. The CDR3 totals 15 residues. DNA for the CDR3: TGTGCCAGCGAGCGGACTTCGTTTAACACCGGGGAGCTGTTTTTT. Protein product: CASERTSFNTGELFF.

The rearrangement joins TRBV5-6 to TRBJ1-1; TRBD1 matches at 8 bases. The germline V gene has CDR1 SGHDT and CDR2 YYEEEE. This CDR3 is built from 14 residues. J was trimmed by 5 bases and V by 4 bases; bases with no gene match: 7. The CDR3 region has the DNA TGTGCCAGCAGCACAGGACAGGGACGAACTGAAGCTTTCTTT. It encodes CASSTGQGRTEAFF. Full variable domain (missing parts from reference TRBV5-6 and TRBJ1-1): DAGVTQSPTHLIKTRGQQVTLRCSPKSGHDTVSWYQQALGQGPQFIFQYYEEEERQRGNFPDRFSGHQFPNYSSELNVNALLLGDSALYLCASSTGQGRTEAFFGQGTRLTVV.

The chain uses TRBV11-2 and TRBJ1-1; unclear D gene. This CDR3 contains 14 residues. V lost 4 bases, J lost 0 bases, and 9 bases lay in between. Germline V gene sequence: CDR1 SGHAT, CDR2 FQNNGV. In DNA, the CDR3 is TGTGCCAGCAGCTCCGCCGGGATGAACACTGAAGCTTTCTTT. The encoded protein is CASSSAGMNTEAFF.

V usage is TRBV12-5 and J usage is TRBJ1-2; D not certain. CDR1 LGHNT and CDR2 FRNRAP come from the germline V gene. This CDR3 comprises 15 residues. Between the trimmed V and J ends, which lost 5 bases and 5 bases, there was a span of 18 bases. CDR3 sequence: CASGLESGNRYGYTF. The CDR3 nucleotides are TGTGCTAGTGGTCTTGAATCGGGTAATCGGTATGGCTACACCTTC.

On this clone itself: Sequence at one end of the junction differs from germline and may be a read error. CDR3 nucleotides: TGTTCCAGCCGGGTCTTACAGGGGAGGGCTTTCTTT. Its translation: CSSRVLQGRAFF. The rearrangement uses TRBV7-9 and TRBJ1-1, with 7 bases fitting TRBD1. Germline CDR1 SEHNR, CDR2 FQNEAQ (reference sequence). The CDR3 consists of 12 residues. The variable domain in full, completed from reference TRBV7-9 and TRBJ1-1, reads DTGVSQNPRHKITKRGQNVTFRCDPISEHNRLYWYRQTLGQGPEFLTYFQNEAQLEKSRLLSDRFSAERPKGSFSTLEIQRTEQGDSAMYLCSSRVLQGRAFFGQGTRLTVV.

The CDR3 bases are TGTGCCAGCAGCCTAACTACTACGTATGGCTACACCTTC. This translates into CASSLTTTYGYTF. V and J are TRBV11-2 and TRBJ1-2; the D is unclear. V gave up 5 bases and J gave up 5 bases, with 12 bases separating them. Germline V gives CDR1 SGHAT, CDR2 FQNNGV. The CDR3 extends over 13 amino acids.

This clone was seen once. V is TRBV6-5 and J is TRBJ2-7; 8 bases are shared with TRBD1. The CDR3 is 11 residues long. Germline assignment: CDR1 MNHEY and CDR2 SVGAGI. V was pared by 5 bases and J by 6 bases, with 0 bases of the junction left unmatched. CDR3 protein: CASSDRGEQYF. The CDR3 region has the DNA TGTGCCAGCAGTGACAGGGGCGAGCAGTACTTC.

The chain employs TRBV4-1 and TRBJ2-1; 7 bases map to TRBD2. The junction had 7 bases not matched to a gene; V was cut back by 0 bases and J by 8 bases. Germline V gives CDR1 MGHRA, CDR2 YSYEKL. The CDR3 runs 15 residues. This CDR3 reads CASSQDGGGMDEQFF. The CDR3 bases are TGCGCCAGCAGCCAAGATGGCGGGGGTATGGATGAGCAGTTCTTC.

V is TRBV7-7 and J is TRBJ2-2; 10 nucleotides line up with TRBD2. V trimming: 5 bases; J trimming: 4 bases; junction bases outside the gene matches: 4. Germline-derived CDR1 and CDR2 are SSHAT and FNYEAQ (reference sequence). This CDR3 has 15 residues. This chain's CDR3 is CASSRKRGGTGELFF. CDR3 bases: TGTGCCAGCAGCCGAAAGCGGGGGGGCACCGGGGAGCTGTTTTTT.

The genes are TRBV6-1 and TRBJ1-2, with 7 bases aligning to TRBD1. Per germline, CDR1 MNHNS and CDR2 SASEGT. CDR3 length: 16 amino acids. V shed 6 bases and J 0 bases; nucleotides not matched to a gene: 10. CDR3 protein: CASRETGAAANYGYTF. The DNA of the CDR3 is TGTGCCAGCAGAGAAACAGGGGCCGCTGCTAACTATGGCTACACCTTC.